The rows below give T cell receptor beta chains drawn from one sample of a study of identical twins. TCRdb processed the 5' RACE reads anew with MiXCR; each CDR3 protein has one entry. Among more than 250,000 distinct CDR3 sequences listed, under 9.5% were seen once. The sample was also reused in another study, on yellow fever vaccine responses in identical twins.

Sequences were obtained from memory (CD45RO+) T cells sorted from blood. These receptors all stem from a woman between 18 and 29 years old in good health. Each CDR3 is given without its conserved first and last residue. Not all rows give a size; the values are once, few, many and, for expanded clones, a class.

j_call clone_size v_call cdr3_aa
TRBJ1-3 few TRBV20-1 SARDERVGNTIY
TRBJ1-6 NA TRBV9 ASSVEASYNSPLH
TRBJ2-1 many TRBV10-3 ASTPERGGEQF
TRBJ2-6 NA TRBV12-3/TRBV12-4 ASSPAGWARGSGANVLT
TRBJ2-2 few TRBV4-2 ASSPIRSGGERRVGELF
TRBJ2-1 NA TRBV5-1 ASSLAFAEQF
TRBJ2-5 many TRBV20-1 SAEIGETQY
TRBJ2-5 few TRBV5-1 ASSSDLRGGSETQY
TRBJ1-4 few TRBV20-1 SARGLANEKLF
TRBJ2-1 many TRBV2 ASSERQGTLSPGH
TRBJ2-5 few TRBV3-1 ASSSDFSGGLETQY
TRBJ2-6 NA TRBV18 ASSPVAGMAGANVLT
TRBJ1-2 many TRBV11-2 ASSSDVYGYT
TRBJ2-3 many TRBV7-8 ASSFLPPSPTVSTDTQY
TRBJ2-7 many TRBV12-3/TRBV12-4 ASSLRRAGGSYEQY
TRBJ1-1 NA TRBV9 ASSVGYTEAF
TRBJ2-7 few TRBV13 ASSPSGEGFYEQY
TRBJ2-3 many TRBV4-2 ASSQDLGSDTQY
TRBJ2-1 NA TRBV6-5 ASRTGVRQF
TRBJ1-1 few TRBV6-1 ASGEHRNTEAF
TRBJ2-5 few TRBV20-1 SARDQRQGAVKTQY
TRBJ2-1 many TRBV28 ASGTIGYNGEQF
TRBJ1-2 many TRBV5-1 ASSPPTGWYGYT
TRBJ1-5 many TRBV12-3/TRBV12-4 ASSLIPGGVNQPQH
TRBJ2-3 few TRBV7-6 ASSLMASGRPSTDTQY
TRBJ2-1 NA TRBV3-1 ASSRGGLAGSKF
TRBJ2-3 many TRBV28 ASNLAGAGDTQY
TRBJ1-1 NA TRBV7-9 ASSLRGDDEAF
TRBJ2-1 few TRBV27 ASSFGGRATNEQF
TRBJ1-5 many TRBV21-1 ASSKRADYSNQPQH
TRBJ2-6 few TRBV20-1 SGDGANVLT
TRBJ1-2 many TRBV20-1 SAGTGGEGYT
TRBJ2-2 many TRBV12-3/TRBV12-4 ASGQGSTGELF
TRBJ2-1 NA TRBV5-1 ASRYEREYNEQF
TRBJ2-1 few TRBV2 ASSEPFQRVNNEQF
TRBJ2-1 NA TRBV28 ASYASGRLYEQF
TRBJ2-3 few TRBV20-1 SAREQGGADTQY
TRBJ2-3 NA TRBV18 ASSPPASGGLDTQY
TRBJ2-2 NA TRBV2 ASSAQGNTGELF
TRBJ2-1 few TRBV3-1 ASSQVRPVSYNEQF
TRBJ2-3 NA TRBV20-1 SAAPTQGLGGDTQY